The 3 T cell receptor beta chains below were found in one sample sequenced in a study of shared clonotypes between healthy human individuals. Sequencing was performed with immunoSEQ multiplex PCR; in TCRdb, only in-frame clones are kept and a portion is missing. Of over a million clones detected, 78% appear once; the ten largest clones hold approximately 0.52%. Material: memory CD4+ T cells from PBMCs. The subset denotes: CD45RA-negative fraction. The receptors here all came from a man aged 18-30 years in good health. Some clones in this sample may be carry-over from other donors' samples.

The gene calls are TRBV6-1 and TRBJ1-4; 8 bases fit TRBD1. Trimming cost V 6 bases and J 7 bases; bases outside gene matches: 10. From germline, CDR1 is MNHNS and CDR2 SASEGT. The CDR3 contains 15 residues. DNA for the CDR3: TGTGCCAGCAGAGTCCAGGGGGCGTCAGGTGAAAAACTGTTTTTT. Encoded protein: CASRVQGASGEKLFF.

V gene TRBV29-1 combines with J gene TRBJ2-1; tentatively, D is TRBD1 (6 bases). Germline CDR1 is SQVTM and CDR2 is ANQGSEA. CDR3 length: 14 residues. V was shortened by 3 bases and J by 8 bases, with 17 bases between the two germline ends. CDR3 DNA sequence: TGCAGCGTTGAGTTGAGCGCAGGGGATGATGAGCAGTTCTTC. Protein product: CSVELSAGDDEQFF.

In DNA form, the CDR3 reads TGTGCCTGGAGTTTTGCCACCCTCTACAATGAGCAGTTCTTC. This sequence encodes CAWSFATLYNEQFF. V usage is TRBV30 and J usage is TRBJ2-1; D ambiguous. The V end lost 2 bases, the J end lost 3 bases, and 11 bases lay between the germline ends. CDR1 GTSNPN and CDR2 SVGIG come from the germline V gene (reference sequence). CDR3 length: 14 amino acids.